These T cell receptor beta chains were read from a single sample in a study of Graves' ophthalmopathy and Graves' hyperthyroidism. TCRdb reprocessed the multiplex PCR reads via MiXCR and lists one record per CDR3 protein. The sample carries about 390,000 distinct CDR3 sequences, about a sixth recorded once. The sample consisted of peripheral blood. The receptors derive from an adult woman with stable Graves' hyperthyroidism. CDR3s include the opening cysteine and the closing phenylalanine or tryptophan. D genes are given only for firm matches. Expanded clones are given a class, and other clones once, few, many or no size at all.

.,many,TRBV19,TRBJ2-7,TGTGCCAGTAGTATCACAGGATTTTCCGGCTACGAGCAGTACTTC,CASSITGFSGYEQYF
.,many,TRBV7-3,TRBJ1-1,TGTGCCAGCAGCATGGGACCCGACACTGAAGCTTTCTTT,CASSMGPDTEAFF
.,.,TRBV11-2,TRBJ2-3,TGTGCCAGCAGCCTCCAGGTGGATACGCAGTATTTT,CASSLQVDTQYF
TRBD1,many,TRBV6-1,TRBJ2-5,TGTGCCAGCAGTCTGGGACAGGGGAGGTGGGAGACCCAGTACTTC,CASSLGQGRWETQYF
TRBD2,many,TRBV6-5,TRBJ2-7,TGTGCCAGCAGTCAGACCGGGACTAGCCTGTACTTC,CASSQTGTSLYF
.,once,TRBV12-3/TRBV12-4,TRBJ1-5,TGTGCCAGCAGCCCCCAGGTGAATCAGCCCCAGCATTTT,CASSPQVNQPQHF
.,many,TRBV28,TRBJ1-6,TGTGCCAGCAGTTTACCGGGACGGGTGTGGAATTCACCCCTCCACTTT,CASSLPGRVWNSPLHF
TRBD2,many,TRBV7-2,TRBJ2-7,TGTGCCAGCAGCTTATCGGCGGGAGCGTACCACGAGCAGTACTTC,CASSLSAGAYHEQYF
TRBD1,few,TRBV3-1,TRBJ2-7,TGTGCCAGCAGCCAAGCAGGGACAGGGAAATCTAACGAGCAGTACTTC,CASSQAGTGKSNEQYF
TRBD2,many,TRBV5-1,TRBJ2-5,TGCGCCAGCAGCTTGGTAGCGGGAGGGACCGCAGAGACCCAGTACTTC,CASSLVAGGTAETQYF
.,.,TRBV20-1,TRBJ1-1,TGCAGTGCTAGCGGACAGTCCCAGGCCATGAACACTGAAGCTTTCTTT,CSASGQSQAMNTEAFF
.,many,TRBV12-5,TRBJ2-2,TGTGCTAGTGGTTTAGGGACGGATCGAATCAGGGACACCGGGGAGCTGTTTTTT,CASGLGTDRIRDTGELFF
.,many,TRBV12-3/TRBV12-4,TRBJ1-5,TGTGCCAGCCGTAATAGCAATCAGCCCCAGCATTTT,CASRNSNQPQHF
TRBD2,many,TRBV24-1,TRBJ2-5,TGTGCCACCAGTGATCCCATGACTAGCGAGGAGACCCAGTACTTC,CATSDPMTSEETQYF
.,.,TRBV29-1,TRBJ2-5,TGCAGCACTGAGGGTTCCGAGACCCAGTACTTC,CSTEGSETQYF
TRBD2,few,TRBV7-2,TRBJ2-7,TGTGCCAGCAGCTTCTCGGGACTAGCGGACTACGAGCAGTACTTC,CASSFSGLADYEQYF
.,many,TRBV6-2/TRBV6-3,TRBJ2-2,TGTGCCAGCATCCACCAGGGTCGCCGCTCCGGGGAGCTGTTTTTT,CASIHQGRRSGELFF
TRBD2,many,TRBV7-8,TRBJ2-5,TGTGCCATCGGGACTAGCAGGGGGAAGGAAGAGACCCAGTACTTC,CAIGTSRGKEETQYF
.,many,TRBV7-8,TRBJ1-1,TGTGCCAGCAGCCCGGCCCTCTCGACAGTAATGAACACTGAAGCTTTCTTT,CASSPALSTVMNTEAFF
TRBD1,many,TRBV6-2/TRBV6-3,TRBJ1-1,TGTGCCAGCAGTCCTCATTCAGGGGGCGTGAACACTGAAGCTTTCTTT,CASSPHSGGVNTEAFF
.,many,TRBV2,TRBJ2-2,TGTGCCAGCGCACTCGCGGGGATAACGGGGACCGGGGAGCTGTTTTTT,CASALAGITGTGELFF
TRBD2,many,TRBV20-1,TRBJ2-2,TGCAGTGCTCCCGTAGCGGGAGGGCCGAGCACCGGGGAGCTGTTTTTT,CSAPVAGGPSTGELFF
.,many,TRBV10-3,TRBJ1-1,TGTGCCATCAGTGAGTCTGCTGGGAACACTGAAGCTTTCTTT,CAISESAGNTEAFF
.,.,TRBV12-3/TRBV12-4,TRBJ1-1,TGTGCCAGCAAGGGGAACCAATGGGACACTGAAGCTTTCTTT,CASKGNQWDTEAFF
.,many,TRBV6-1,TRBJ2-4,TGTGCCAGCAGCCCCACGGTGGGGGGTTTGAGCATTCAGTACTTC,CASSPTVGGLSIQYF
TRBD1,few,TRBV27,TRBJ1-1,TGTGCCAGCAGTTTATTCCCATTCGACAGGGCGGTGAACACTGAAGCTTTCTTT,CASSLFPFDRAVNTEAFF
TRBD1,few,TRBV7-9,TRBJ1-5,TGTGCCAGCAGCCAGGGGGGGCGACGCAATCAGCCCCAGCATTTT,CASSQGGRRNQPQHF
TRBD2,many,TRBV20-1,TRBJ2-7,TGCAGTGCCCAACTAGCGGGAGCTAGTGAGCAGTACTTC,CSAQLAGASEQYF
.,many,TRBV28,TRBJ1-1,TGTGCCAGCAGTTCCCGGGATCTCTGGAGCCCGAACACTGAAGCTTTCTTT,CASSSRDLWSPNTEAFF
TRBD1,.,TRBV7-9,TRBJ2-7,TGTGCCAGCAGCGGACAGGGTCACGAGCAGTACTTC,CASSGQGHEQYF
.,.,TRBV19,TRBJ2-2,.,CASSRTSGLGELFF
.,many,TRBV2,TRBJ2-7,TGTGCCAGCCGAATCAGTCACGAGCAGTACTTC,CASRISHEQYF
.,many,TRBV28,TRBJ1-2,TGTGCCAGCAGTACCCGGACAGAAAACTATGGCTACACCTTC,CASSTRTENYGYTF